The 14 T cell receptor beta chains in this list originate from one sample, sequenced in a study of cytotoxic CD8 clonotypes in ibrutinib-treated CLL. The method was immunoSEQ multiplex PCR; TCRdb's version includes in-frame clones alone and lacks a portion of them. The table has approximately 170,000 clones, approximately 90% seen once. The sample here was PBMCs, taken at disease progression, from a patient treated with ibrutinib. Source of these receptors: a human donor with chronic lymphocytic leukemia.

The genes are TRBV29-1 and TRBJ2-1; TRBD1 matches at 9 bases. From germline, CDR1 is SQVTM and CDR2 ANQGSEA. The junction had 10 bases not matched to a gene; V was cut back by 7 bases and J by 9 bases. The CDR3 covers 13 residues. The CDR3 sequence: CSGGGQGVGEQFF. For the CDR3, the DNA is TGCAGCGGTGGGGGACAGGGAGTAGGTGAGCAGTTCTTC.

The chain couples TRBV4-1 to TRBJ1-1; D is undetermined. CDR3 length: 16 residues. The V end was cut by 1 base, the J end by 1 base, with 13 bases between. The V gene's germline CDR1 is MGHRA and CDR2 YSYEKL. CDR3 loop: CASSQVVRLENTEAFF. CDR3 DNA: TGCGCCAGCAGCCAAGTGGTGCGGCTTGAGAACACTGAAGCTTTCTTT.

The chain couples TRBV5-1 to TRBJ2-7; 7 positions agree with TRBD2. The CDR3 runs to 14 residues. The trim removed 2 bases at V and 2 bases at J, leaving 4 bases unmatched. The V gene's germline CDR1 is SGHRS and CDR2 YFSETQ. The CDR3 nucleotides read TGCGCCAGCAGCTTCTCTCGGGGGGCCTACGAGCAGTACTTC. Translated, it gives CASSFSRGAYEQYF. Variable domain in full (rest from reference TRBV5-1 and TRBJ2-7): KAGVTQTPRYLIKTRGQQVTLSCSPISGHRSVSWYQQTPGQGLQFLFEYFSETQRNKGNFPGRFSGRQFSNSRSEMNVSTLELGDSALYLCASSFSRGAYEQYFGPGTRLTVT.

The V gene is TRBV10-1, the J gene TRBJ2-7, with D unresolved. Deletions cut 3 bases from V and 0 bases from J, with 9 bases between. This CDR3 is 14 amino acids long. Germline V CDR1 and CDR2: WNHNN, SYGVQD (reference sequence). This CDR3 is CASSDGPFSYEQYF. In DNA form, the CDR3 reads TGCGCCAGCAGTGATGGTCCTTTCTCCTACGAGCAGTACTTC.

The V gene is TRBV7-8, the J gene TRBJ1-4; a possible D gene is TRBD1 (6 bases). Trimming shortened V by 5 bases and J by 7 bases, and 14 bases separated the two germline ends. From germline, CDR1 is SGHVS and CDR2 FQNEAQ. This CDR3 contains 14 residues. The CDR3 spells CASSPRQVTEKLFF. The DNA of the CDR3 is TGTGCCAGCAGCCCGCGACAGGTTACTGAAAAACTGTTTTTT.

The chain recombines TRBV6-4 with TRBJ1-3; D remains ambiguous. Germline V gives CDR1 MRHNA, CDR2 SNTAGT. CDR3 length: 17 amino acids. V was cut by 0 bases and J by 0 bases, with 12 bases left in between. In DNA form, the CDR3 reads TGTGCCAGCAGTGACTCGTTACTCGGGAACTCTGGAAACACCATATATTTT. Its translation: CASSDSLLGNSGNTIYF.

The chain links TRBV4-2 to TRBJ2-7; 10 nucleotides line up with TRBD2. Germline trimming cut 4 bases from V and 1 base from J; bases unmatched to any gene: 7. The CDR3 has 16 residues. Germline V lookup: CDR1 LGHNA, CDR2 YNFKEQ. CDR3 loop: CASSRYLAGVSYEQYF. The CDR3 DNA follows: TGTGCCAGCAGCCGTTATCTAGCGGGAGTGTCCTACGAGCAGTACTTC.

The chain employs TRBV2 and TRBJ1-4; D perhaps matches TRBD1 (6 bases). This CDR3 is built from 14 residues. Germline values: CDR1 SNHLY, CDR2 FYNNEI. V was cut by 6 bases and J by 7 bases, with 15 bases left in between. The CDR3 bases are TGTGCCAGCAGAGTGGATGGGACATTTGAAAAACTGTTTTTT. Translating it yields CASRVDGTFEKLFF.

This chain uses TRBV4-1 with TRBJ2-1; possibly TRBD1 for D (5 bases). The CDR3 runs to 18 residues. Looked up from germline, CDR1 is MGHRA and CDR2 is YSYEKL. Trimming pared 1 base from V and 0 bases from J, leaving 16 bases between. CDR3 sequence: CASSQVQGPRSSYNEQFF. Written as DNA, the CDR3 is TGCGCCAGCAGCCAAGTTCAGGGCCCTCGAAGCTCCTACAATGAGCAGTTCTTC.

The V and J genes are TRBV5-4 and TRBJ2-7, with unresolved D. Germline V gene sequence: CDR1 SGHNT, CDR2 YYREEE (reference sequence). CDR3 length equals 15 residues. The ends were cut back, 4 bases at V and 0 bases at J, with 14 bases in the middle. In DNA form, the CDR3 reads TGTGCCAGCAGCCAAGAATTAGGGTCCTCCTACGAGCAGTACTTC. The encoded protein is CASSQELGSSYEQYF.

This chain connects TRBV18 to TRBJ2-3; D is unclear. Germline V gene data show CDR1 as KGHSH and CDR2 as LQKENI. The CDR3 is 15 amino acids. The V gene lost 7 bases and the J gene lost 5 bases, with 19 bases spanning the gap. CDR3 region: CASFVGANLIDTQYF. The CDR3 coding sequence is TGTGCCAGCTTCGTCGGCGCGAACCTTATAGATACGCAGTATTTT.

The chain employs TRBV18 and TRBJ2-1; 13 positions match TRBD2. Germline lookup yields CDR1 KGHSH and CDR2 LQKENI. This CDR3 spans 17 amino acids. The V segment lost 1 base and the J segment 1 base; nucleotides outside the gene matches: 1. CDR3: CASSPRTSGSSYNEQFF. The CDR3 DNA reads TGTGCCAGCTCACCACGGACTAGCGGGAGTTCCTACAATGAGCAGTTCTTC.

The CDR3 spells CASSEDRPWSYNEQFF. CDR3 nucleotide sequence: TGTGCCAGCAGTGAAGACAGGCCCTGGAGTTACAATGAGCAGTTCTTC. V usage is TRBV6-1 and J usage is TRBJ2-1; perhaps TRBD1 as D (5 bases). With 1 base removed from V and 4 bases from J, the gap between germline ends came to 14 bases. From germline, CDR1 is MNHNS and CDR2 SASEGT. The CDR3 runs 16 residues.

V and J are TRBV5-5 and TRBJ2-7; weak D call: TRBD2 (6 bases). V was cut by 4 bases and J by 4 bases, with 15 bases left in between. Germline V CDR1 and CDR2: SGHKS, YYEKEE (reference sequence). The CDR3 totals 14 residues. CDR3 nucleotide sequence: TGTGCCAGCAGCACTGGGGGGTCTCAGTACGAGCAGTACTTC. Translating it yields CASSTGGSQYEQYF.